This T cell receptor beta chain came from a study of naive CD8 T cells in extremely preterm neonates. Whole-study results and caveats: Preterm CDR3s were shorter than older groups', with fewer N additions and less trimming. CDR3 nucleotide sharing was 2.7% in preterm, roughly 0.39% term, more than 0.025% children, approximately 0.0091% adults. Limitations included small sample size and variable preterm productive templates.

Assay used: immunoSEQ multiplex PCR; TCRdb lists only in-frame clones, some missing. The sample carries tens of thousands of clones, 88% recorded once. This CDR3 has 12 amino acids. The germline gives CDR1 SGHNT, CDR2 YYREEE (reference sequence). Trimming shortened V by 4 bases and J by 0 bases, and 3 bases separated the two germline ends. For this clone: Its antigen is unknown.

Preterm samples came from extremely preterm deliveries at about 21-27 weeks. Sorted cells: live naive CD8+ T cells, CD45RA+CCR7+, Annexin V-negative. Per sample, roughly 20,000 to 110,000 naive CD8+ cells were sorted. The chain joins TRBV5-4 to TRBJ2-3; D gene uncertain. The sequence was collected from a boy who was born preterm. The sequenced material came from naive CD8+ T cells from cord blood. CDR3 DNA sequence: TGTGCCAGCAGCGACAGCACAGATACGCAGTATTTT. This sequence encodes CASSDSTDTQYF.